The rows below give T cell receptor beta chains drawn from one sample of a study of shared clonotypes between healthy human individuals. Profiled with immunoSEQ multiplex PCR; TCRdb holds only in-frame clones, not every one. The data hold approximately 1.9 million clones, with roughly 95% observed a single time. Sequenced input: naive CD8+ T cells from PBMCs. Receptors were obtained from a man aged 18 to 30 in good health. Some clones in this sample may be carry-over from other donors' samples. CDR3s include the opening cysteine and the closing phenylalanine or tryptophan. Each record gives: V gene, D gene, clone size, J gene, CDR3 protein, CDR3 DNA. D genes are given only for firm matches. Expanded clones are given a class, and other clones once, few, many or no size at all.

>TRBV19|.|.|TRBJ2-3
CASSPRDSYTQYF
TGTGCCAGTAGTCCACGGGACTCATATACGCAGTATTTT
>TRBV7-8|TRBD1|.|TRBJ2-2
CTGDRVNTGELFF
TGCACCGGGGACAGAGTCAACACCGGGGAGCTGTTTTTT
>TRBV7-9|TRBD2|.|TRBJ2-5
CASSVPGLAGQETQYF
TGTGCCAGCAGCGTACCGGGACTAGCGGGCCAAGAGACCCAGTACTTC
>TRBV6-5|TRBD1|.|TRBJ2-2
CASSYQQGSGELFF
TGTGCCAGCAGTTACCAACAGGGGAGCGGGGAGCTGTTTTTT
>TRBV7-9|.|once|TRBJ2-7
CASSLQGGDEQYF
TGTGCCAGCAGCTTACAGGGCGGTGACGAGCAGTACTTC
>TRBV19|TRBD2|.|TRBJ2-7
CASSPLAGSYEQYF
TGTGCCAGTAGTCCCCTAGCGGGGTCCTACGAGCAGTACTTC
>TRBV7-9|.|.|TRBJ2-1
CASRDLDEQFF
TGTGCCAGCAGAGACTTGGATGAGCAGTTCTTC
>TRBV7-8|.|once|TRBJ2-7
CASSPRLGAGYF
TGTGCCAGCAGCCCCCGTTTGGGGGCGGGGTACTTC
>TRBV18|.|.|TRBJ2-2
CASSTVSPGEWGGELFF
TGTGCCAGCTCAACGGTTTCACCGGGAGAATGGGGCGGGGAGCTGTTTTTT
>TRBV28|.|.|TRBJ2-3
CASSWGAPTDTQYF
TGTGCCAGCAGTTGGGGCGCCCCTACAGATACGCAGTATTTT
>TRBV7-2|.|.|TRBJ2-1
CASSFRPGEQFF
TGTGCCAGCAGCTTCCGCCCCGGTGAGCAGTTCTTC
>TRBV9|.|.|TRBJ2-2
CASSEPGAYGELFF
TGTGCCAGCAGCGAGCCGGGGGCGTACGGGGAGCTGTTTTTT
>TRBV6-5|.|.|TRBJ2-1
CASSTALHEQFF
TGTGCCAGCAGTACGGCGCTCCATGAGCAGTTCTTC
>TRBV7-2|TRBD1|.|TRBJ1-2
CASSLERGPDYGYTF
TGTGCCAGCAGCTTAGAAAGGGGGCCCGACTATGGCTACACCTTC
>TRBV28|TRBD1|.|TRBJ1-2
CASSLRTGFYGYTF
TGTGCCAGCAGTCTAAGGACAGGTTTCTATGGCTACACCTTC
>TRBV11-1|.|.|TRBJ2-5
CASRSPVQETQYF
TGTGCCAGCAGGTCTCCTGTCCAAGAGACCCAGTACTTC
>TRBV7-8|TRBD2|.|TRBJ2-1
CASSLDLAGVVWQFF
TGTGCCAGCAGCTTAGATTTAGCGGGAGTGGTTTGGCAGTTCTTC
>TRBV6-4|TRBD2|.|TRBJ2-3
CASSALGTSGSDTQYF
TGTGCCAGCAGTGCCCTCGGGACTAGCGGGAGTGATACGCAGTATTTT
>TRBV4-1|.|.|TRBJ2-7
CASSQDPYGGSYEQYF
TGCGCCAGCAGCCAAGATCCCTATGGCGGTAGCTACGAGCAGTACTTC
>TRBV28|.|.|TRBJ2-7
CASSPDNDYEQYF
TGTGCCAGCAGTCCGGACAACGACTACGAGCAGTACTTC
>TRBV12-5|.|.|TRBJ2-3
CASGLLKPGGTDTQYF
TGTGCTAGTGGTTTGCTTAAGCCAGGGGGCACAGATACGCAGTATTTT
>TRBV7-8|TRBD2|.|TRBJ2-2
CASSFGLADANTGELFF
TGTGCCAGCAGCTTTGGACTAGCGGACGCGAACACCGGGGAGCTGTTTTTT
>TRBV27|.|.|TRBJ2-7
CASSLLSPYSYEQYF
TGTGCCAGCAGTTTGTTAAGTCCTTACTCCTACGAGCAGTACTTC
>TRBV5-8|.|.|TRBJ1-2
CASSPDGDNYGYTF
TGTGCCAGCAGCCCGGACGGGGATAACTATGGCTACACCTTC
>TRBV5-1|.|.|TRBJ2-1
CASSLVGRKSYNEQFF
TGCGCCAGCAGCTTGGTAGGGCGGAAGTCCTACAATGAGCAGTTCTTC
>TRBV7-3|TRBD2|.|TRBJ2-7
CASSPPGGYEQYF
TGTGCCAGCAGTCCCCCGGGGGGCTACGAGCAGTACTTC
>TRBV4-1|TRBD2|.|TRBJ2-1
CASSLPGRNEREGPYNEQFF
TGCGCCAGCAGCCTACCCGGGCGGAATGAGCGGGAAGGGCCCTACAATGAGCAGTTCTTC
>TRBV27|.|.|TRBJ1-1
CASSPPGTEAFF
TGTGCCAGCAGCCCCCCGGGGACTGAAGCTTTCTTT
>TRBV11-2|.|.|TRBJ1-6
CASSSQGGSSPLHF
TGTGCCAGCAGCTCCCAGGGAGGGAGTTCACCCCTCCACTTT
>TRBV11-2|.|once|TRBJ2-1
CASKNPGIYNEQFF
TGTGCCAGCAAAAACCCGGGGATTTACAATGAGCAGTTCTTC
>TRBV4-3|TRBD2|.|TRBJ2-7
CASSPSGGAVEQYF
TGCGCCAGCAGCCCTTCCGGGGGGGCGGTCGAGCAGTACTTC
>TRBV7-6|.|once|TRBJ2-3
CASSLVSRHTDTQYF
TGTGCCAGCAGCTTAGTCTCACGGCACACAGATACGCAGTATTTT
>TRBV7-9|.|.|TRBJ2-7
CASSLPLGVAPSWEQYF
TGTGCCAGCAGCTTACCCCTCGGGGTAGCGCCGTCTTGGGAGCAGTACTTC
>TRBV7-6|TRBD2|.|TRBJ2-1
CASSFGTSGRADYNEQFF
TGTGCCAGCAGCTTCGGGACTAGCGGGAGGGCCGACTACAATGAGCAGTTCTTC
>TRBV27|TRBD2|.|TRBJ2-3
CASSSSTSGRAADTQYF
TGTGCCAGCAGTTCGTCGACTAGCGGGAGGGCCGCAGATACGCAGTATTTT
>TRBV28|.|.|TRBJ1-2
CASSTHPYWGNYGYTF
TGTGCCAGCAGTACTCATCCTTATTGGGGGAACTATGGCTACACCTTC
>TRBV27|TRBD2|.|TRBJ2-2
CASSSSSGSFTGELFF
TGTGCCAGCAGTTCTTCAAGCGGGAGTTTTACCGGGGAGCTGTTTTTT
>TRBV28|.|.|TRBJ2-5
CASSLLGYVETQYF
TGTGCCAGCAGTTTACTGGGGTATGTGGAGACCCAGTACTTC
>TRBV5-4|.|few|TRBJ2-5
CASSLEPGETQYF
TGTGCCAGCAGCTTGGAACCTGGGGAGACCCAGTACTTC
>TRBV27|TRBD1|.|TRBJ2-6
CASSPTGVAGANVLTF
TGTGCCAGCAGTCCCACAGGGGTGGCGGGGGCCAACGTCCTGACTTTC
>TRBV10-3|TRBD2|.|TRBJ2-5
CAISEEAGVLETQYF
TGTGCCATCAGTGAGGAAGCGGGAGTTTTAGAGACCCAGTACTTC
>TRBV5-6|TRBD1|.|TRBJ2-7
CASSLTGQGARYEQYF
TGTGCCAGCAGCCTCACGGGACAGGGGGCCCGCTACGAGCAGTACTTC